A selection of T cell receptor beta chains follows, all from one sample in a study of shared T cell receptors in the human thymus. The repertoire was sequenced with immunoSEQ multiplex PCR; TCRdb's copy has only in-frame clones and lacks some. The repertoire holds 650,000 to 950,000 clones, 80% to 90% seen once, with roughly 0.01% in the top ten. In addition, the sample was reused for a study of human thymus T cells.

Sequenced: thymocytes. The source is a girl under three years old with a congenital heart defect. The CDR3 runs from the conserved cysteine through the conserved F or W. Each record gives: clone size, J gene, D gene, V gene, CDR3 protein, CDR3 DNA. D genes are given only for firm matches. The listing skips clone size in some rows; elsewhere it reads once, few, many or a size class.

abundance: NA
j_gene: TRBJ2-5
d_gene: TRBD2
v_gene: TRBV15
CDR3aa: CATSKPGTTVFETQYF
CDR3nt: TGTGCCACCAGCAAGCCCGGGACTACCGTTTTTGAGACCCAGTACTTC

abundance: NA
j_gene: TRBJ1-3
d_gene: NA
v_gene: TRBV12-5
CDR3aa: CASGFDRFSGRRDRGNTIYF
CDR3nt: TGTGCTAGTGGTTTCGACCGGTTTAGCGGGCGTCGAGACCGTGGAAACACCATATATTTT

abundance: NA
j_gene: TRBJ1-1
d_gene: NA
v_gene: TRBV18
CDR3aa: CASSPNRSGRSEAFF
CDR3nt: TGTGCCAGCTCACCTAACAGGTCTGGGCGGTCTGAAGCTTTCTTT

abundance: NA
j_gene: TRBJ1-1
d_gene: NA
v_gene: TRBV23-1
CDR3aa: CASSVQGSTEAFF
CDR3nt: TGCGCCAGCAGTGTCCAGGGGAGCACTGAAGCTTTCTTT

abundance: NA
j_gene: TRBJ2-7
d_gene: NA
v_gene: TRBV6-1
CDR3aa: CASTRDTGYEQYF
CDR3nt: TGTGCCAGCACAAGGGACACCGGCTACGAGCAGTACTTC

abundance: NA
j_gene: TRBJ2-4
d_gene: NA
v_gene: TRBV30
CDR3aa: CASSRDTRKNIQYF
CDR3nt: TGTGCCTCTTCCCGGGACACCAGAAAAAACATTCAGTACTTC

abundance: NA
j_gene: TRBJ2-7
d_gene: NA
v_gene: TRBV5-1
CDR3aa: CASSYLGGVFNEQYF
CDR3nt: TGCGCCAGCAGTTATCTAGGGGGGGTTTTTAACGAGCAGTACTTC

abundance: NA
j_gene: TRBJ1-1
d_gene: NA
v_gene: TRBV6-5
CDR3aa: CASSYWPGVRNTEAFF
CDR3nt: TGTGCCAGCAGTTACTGGCCCGGGGTCCGGAACACTGAAGCTTTCTTT

abundance: NA
j_gene: TRBJ1-1
d_gene: NA
v_gene: TRBV10-3
CDR3aa: CAISQRWTEAFF
CDR3nt: TGTGCCATCAGCCAGCGTTGGACTGAAGCTTTCTTT

abundance: NA
j_gene: TRBJ1-1
d_gene: NA
v_gene: TRBV6-6
CDR3aa: CASRKGDTEAFF
CDR3nt: TGTGCCAGCAGAAAAGGGGACACTGAAGCTTTCTTT

abundance: NA
j_gene: TRBJ1-4
d_gene: TRBD1
v_gene: TRBV4-1
CDR3aa: CASSPGGQGGEKLFF
CDR3nt: TGCGCCAGCAGCCCCGGGGGACAGGGGGGGGAAAAACTGTTTTTT

abundance: NA
j_gene: TRBJ1-2
d_gene: TRBD1
v_gene: TRBV5-6
CDR3aa: CASSLGAGGRFPGGYTF
CDR3nt: TGTGCCAGCAGCTTGGGGGCAGGGGGTCGTTTTCCGGGTGGCTACACCTTC

abundance: NA
j_gene: TRBJ2-5
d_gene: TRBD2
v_gene: TRBV9
CDR3aa: CASSPTSGGRIQETQYF
CDR3nt: TGTGCCAGCAGCCCTACTAGCGGGGGCCGCATCCAAGAGACCCAGTACTTC

abundance: once
j_gene: TRBJ1-5
d_gene: NA
v_gene: TRBV7-8
CDR3aa: CASSLARTVYSNQPQHF
CDR3nt: TGTGCCAGCAGCTTAGCGCGGACAGTTTATAGCAATCAGCCCCAGCATTTT

abundance: NA
j_gene: TRBJ1-1
d_gene: NA
v_gene: TRBV6-4
CDR3aa: CASSDYPTEDGTEAFF
CDR3nt: TGTGCCAGCAGTGACTACCCAACAGAAGACGGCACTGAAGCTTTCTTT

abundance: NA
j_gene: TRBJ2-7
d_gene: TRBD1
v_gene: TRBV19
CDR3aa: CASSIAGLVQGPGQGDHEQYF
CDR3nt: TGTGCCAGTAGTATAGCCGGCCTCGTGCAGGGACCGGGACAGGGGGACCACGAGCAGTACTTC

abundance: NA
j_gene: TRBJ2-5
d_gene: NA
v_gene: TRBV5-1
CDR3aa: CASSSWAREETQYF
CDR3nt: TGCGCCAGCAGCTCCTGGGCCAGAGAAGAGACCCAGTACTTC

abundance: NA
j_gene: TRBJ2-7
d_gene: NA
v_gene: TRBV28
CDR3aa: CASSPNAWTVSSYEQYF
CDR3nt: TGTGCCAGCAGTCCTAACGCTTGGACTGTTAGCTCCTACGAGCAGTACTTC

abundance: once
j_gene: TRBJ2-1
d_gene: TRBD2
v_gene: TRBV10-3
CDR3aa: CAISELAGGTRYSYNEQFF
CDR3nt: TGTGCCATCAGTGAACTAGCGGGGGGGACCAGGTACTCCTACAATGAGCAGTTCTTC

abundance: NA
j_gene: TRBJ2-1
d_gene: NA
v_gene: TRBV15
CDR3aa: CATSRGNEQFF
CDR3nt: TGTGCCACCAGTCGCGGCAATGAGCAGTTCTTC

abundance: NA
j_gene: TRBJ2-2
d_gene: NA
v_gene: TRBV7-2
CDR3aa: CASSLVLLGGGGNTGELFF
CDR3nt: TGTGCCAGCAGCTTAGTCCTCCTTGGGGGAGGGGGAAACACCGGGGAGCTGTTTTTT

abundance: few
j_gene: TRBJ2-7
d_gene: NA
v_gene: TRBV5-1
CDR3aa: CASSLPWGDEQYF
CDR3nt: TGCGCCAGCAGCCTCCCTTGGGGGGACGAGCAGTACTTC

abundance: NA
j_gene: TRBJ1-3
d_gene: TRBD1
v_gene: TRBV7-6
CDR3aa: CASSNPTGGSGNTIYF
CDR3nt: TGTGCCAGCAGCAACCCGACAGGGGGCTCTGGAAACACCATATATTTT